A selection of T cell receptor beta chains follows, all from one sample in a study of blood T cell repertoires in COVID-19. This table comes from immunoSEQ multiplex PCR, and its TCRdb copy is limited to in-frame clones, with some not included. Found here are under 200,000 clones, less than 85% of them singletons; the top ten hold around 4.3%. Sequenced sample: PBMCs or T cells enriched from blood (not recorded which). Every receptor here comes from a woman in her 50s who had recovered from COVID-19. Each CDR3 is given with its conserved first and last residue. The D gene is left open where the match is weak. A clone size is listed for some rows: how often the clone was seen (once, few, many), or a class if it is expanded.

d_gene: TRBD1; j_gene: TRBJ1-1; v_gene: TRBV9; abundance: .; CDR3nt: TGTGCCAGCAGCACCCAGACAGGGGGCGTTACTGAAGCTTTCTTT; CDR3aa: CASSTQTGGVTEAFF
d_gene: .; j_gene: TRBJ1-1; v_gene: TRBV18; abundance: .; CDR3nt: TGTGCCAGCTCACCCGGACAGTCCGACACTGAAGCTTTCTTT; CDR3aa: CASSPGQSDTEAFF
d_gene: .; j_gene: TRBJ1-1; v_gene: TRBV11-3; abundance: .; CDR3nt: TGTGCCAGCAGCTTCACACGCCATCCGGCTTTCTTT; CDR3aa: CASSFTRHPAFF
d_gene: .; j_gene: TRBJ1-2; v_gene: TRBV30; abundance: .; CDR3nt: TGTGCCTGGAGTGTAGTGGGCCAGATCAACTATGGCTACACCTTC; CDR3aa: CAWSVVGQINYGYTF
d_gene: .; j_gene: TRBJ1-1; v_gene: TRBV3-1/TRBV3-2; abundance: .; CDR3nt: TGTGCCAGCAGCTTCATCAGGGACACTGAAGCTTTCTTT; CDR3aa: CASSFIRDTEAFF
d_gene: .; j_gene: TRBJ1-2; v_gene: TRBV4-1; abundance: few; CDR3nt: TGCGCCAGCAGCCAAATCACACGGGACTATGGCTACACCTTC; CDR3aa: CASSQITRDYGYTF
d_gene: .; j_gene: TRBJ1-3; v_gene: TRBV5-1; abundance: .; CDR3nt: TGCGCCAGCAGCTTGGAGTCCAGGGCTGGAAACACCATATATTTT; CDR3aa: CASSLESRAGNTIYF
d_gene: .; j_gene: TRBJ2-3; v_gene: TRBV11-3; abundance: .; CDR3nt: TGTGCCAGCAGCTTAGGGGGCAGGGTATCGCTTAGCACAGATACGCAGTATTTT; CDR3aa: CASSLGGRVSLSTDTQYF
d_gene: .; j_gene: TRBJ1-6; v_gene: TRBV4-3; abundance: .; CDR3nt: TGCGCCAGCAGCCTTCACAGCTCCTATAATTCACCCCTCCACTTT; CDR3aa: CASSLHSSYNSPLHF
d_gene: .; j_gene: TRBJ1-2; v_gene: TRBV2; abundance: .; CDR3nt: TGTGCAAATCGTCTGAGATCACACTATGGCTACACCTTC; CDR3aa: CANRLRSHYGYTF
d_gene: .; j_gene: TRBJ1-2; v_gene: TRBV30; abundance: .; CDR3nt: TGTGCCTGGAGTGTTACCCAGTCCTATGGCTACACCTTC; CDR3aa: CAWSVTQSYGYTF
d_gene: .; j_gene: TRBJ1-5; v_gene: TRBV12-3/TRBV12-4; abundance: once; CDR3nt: TGTGCCAGCAGTTGGGGAGGCAATCAGCCCCAGCATTTT; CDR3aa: CASSWGGNQPQHF
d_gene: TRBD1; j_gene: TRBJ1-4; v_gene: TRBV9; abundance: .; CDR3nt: TGTGCCAGCAGCGTAGGGACAGGCAAGAATGAAAAACTGTTTTTT; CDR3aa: CASSVGTGKNEKLFF
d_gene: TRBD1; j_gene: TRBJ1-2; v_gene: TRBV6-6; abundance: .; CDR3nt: TGTGCCAGCAGTCAAAGAAAGGGGACAGGGGCCGTGAACTATGGCTACACCTTC; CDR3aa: CASSQRKGTGAVNYGYTF
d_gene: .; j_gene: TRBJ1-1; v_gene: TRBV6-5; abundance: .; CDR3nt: TGTGCCAGCTGTCCCACTTTCGGGACTGAAGCTTTCTTT; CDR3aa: CASCPTFGTEAFF
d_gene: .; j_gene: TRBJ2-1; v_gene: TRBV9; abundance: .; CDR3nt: TGTGCCAGCAGCGACGGGGGATCAATGCGGGAGCAGTTCTTC; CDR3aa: CASSDGGSMREQFF
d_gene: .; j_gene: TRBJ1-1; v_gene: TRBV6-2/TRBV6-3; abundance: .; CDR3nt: TGTGCCAGCAGTTACTGGGAGGGGAGGACTGAAGCTTTCTTT; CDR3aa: CASSYWEGRTEAFF
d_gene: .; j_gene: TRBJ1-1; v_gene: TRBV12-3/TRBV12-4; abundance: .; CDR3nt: TGTGCCAGCAGCGTTAACAGGGCCGCTTTCTTT; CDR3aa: CASSVNRAAFF
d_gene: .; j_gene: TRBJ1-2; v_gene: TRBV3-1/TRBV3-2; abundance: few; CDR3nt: TGTGCCAGCAGCCAGAGAGAGGGTGGCTACACCTTC; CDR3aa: CASSQREGGYTF
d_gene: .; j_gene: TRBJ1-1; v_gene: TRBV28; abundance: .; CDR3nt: TGTGCCAGCATTGCCCTGGCGAACACTGAAGCTTTCTTT; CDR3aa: CASIALANTEAFF
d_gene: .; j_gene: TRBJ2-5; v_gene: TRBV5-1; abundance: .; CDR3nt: TGCGCCAGCAGCTTGTCGCTGGGAGAGGGCGTGACCCAGTACTTC; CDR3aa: CASSLSLGEGVTQYF
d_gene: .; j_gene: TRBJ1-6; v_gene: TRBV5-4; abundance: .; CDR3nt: TGTGCCAGCAGCCCTACTAGCGGGGGAACCCTCCACTTT; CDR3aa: CASSPTSGGTLHF
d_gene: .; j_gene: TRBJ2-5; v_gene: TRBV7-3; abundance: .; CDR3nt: TGTGCCAGCAGCTTAGGCGGGGGCTACCAAGAGACCCAGTACTTC; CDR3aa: CASSLGGGYQETQYF
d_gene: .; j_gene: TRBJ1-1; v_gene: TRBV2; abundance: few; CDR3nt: TGTGCCAGCAGTGCGGAGTGGGAGATGAACACTGAAGCTTTCTTT; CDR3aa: CASSAEWEMNTEAFF
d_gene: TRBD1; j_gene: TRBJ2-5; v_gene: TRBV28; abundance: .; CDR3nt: TGTGCCAGCAGTTTTGGGACAGCGGAGACCCAGTACTTC; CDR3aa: CASSFGTAETQYF
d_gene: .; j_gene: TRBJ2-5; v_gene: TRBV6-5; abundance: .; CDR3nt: TGTGCCAGCAACCCCCAGGGACAAGAGACCCAGTACTTC; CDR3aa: CASNPQGQETQYF
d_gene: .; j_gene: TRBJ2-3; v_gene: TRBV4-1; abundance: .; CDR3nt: TGCGCCAGCAGCCGCGCCCCTAGAGCAGATACGCAGTATTTT; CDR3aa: CASSRAPRADTQYF
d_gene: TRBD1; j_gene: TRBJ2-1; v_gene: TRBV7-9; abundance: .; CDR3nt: TGTGCCAGCAGCTTACCGGGACAGGAATACAATGAGCAGTTCTTC; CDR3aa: CASSLPGQEYNEQFF
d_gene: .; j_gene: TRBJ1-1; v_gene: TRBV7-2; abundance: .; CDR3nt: TGTGCCAGCAGCTCTCAATTAGGGGGCACTGAAGCTTTCTTT; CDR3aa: CASSSQLGGTEAFF
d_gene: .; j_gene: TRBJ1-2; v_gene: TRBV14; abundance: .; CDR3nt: TGTGCCAGCAGCCAAGATAGTTTCGACAGGCCGTGGGGCTACACCTTC; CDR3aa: CASSQDSFDRPWGYTF
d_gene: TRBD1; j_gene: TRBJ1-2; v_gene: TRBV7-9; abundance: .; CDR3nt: TGTGCCAGCAGTCGACAGGGGGCCAACTATGGCTACACCTTC; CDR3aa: CASSRQGANYGYTF
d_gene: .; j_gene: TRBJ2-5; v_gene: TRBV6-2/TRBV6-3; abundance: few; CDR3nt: TGTGCCAGCAGTTCGCTATTTCACGAGACCCAGTACTTC; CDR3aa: CASSSLFHETQYF
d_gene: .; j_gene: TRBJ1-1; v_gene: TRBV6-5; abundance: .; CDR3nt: TGTGCCAGCAGTTTACGGTTGAACACTGAAGCTTTCTTT; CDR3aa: CASSLRLNTEAFF
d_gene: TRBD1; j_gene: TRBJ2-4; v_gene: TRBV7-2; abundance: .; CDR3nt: TGTGCCAGCAGCCAGGGACAGGGGTGGGCCATTCAGTACTTC; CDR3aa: CASSQGQGWAIQYF
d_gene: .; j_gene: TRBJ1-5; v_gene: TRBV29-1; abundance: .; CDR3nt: TGCAGCGTTGAATACAGCAGCAATCAGCCCCAGCATTTT; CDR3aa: CSVEYSSNQPQHF
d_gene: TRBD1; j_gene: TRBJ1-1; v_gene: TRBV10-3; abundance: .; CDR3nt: TGTGCCATCAGCGACGGACAGGCGAACACTGAAGCTTTCTTT; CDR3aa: CAISDGQANTEAFF
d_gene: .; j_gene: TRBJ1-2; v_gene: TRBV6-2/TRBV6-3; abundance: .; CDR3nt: TGTGCCAGCAGTTACGGGGGGTCCGGCTATGGCTACACCTTC; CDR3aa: CASSYGGSGYGYTF
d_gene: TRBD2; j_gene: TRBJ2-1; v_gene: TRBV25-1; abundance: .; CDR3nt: TGTGCCAGCAGTGGAGCGGGAGGGTTGAATGAGCAGTTCTTC; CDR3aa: CASSGAGGLNEQFF
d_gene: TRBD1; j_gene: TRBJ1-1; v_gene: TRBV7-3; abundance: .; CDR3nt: TGTGCCAGCAGCCAGGGGGCCAGAGCTTTCTTT; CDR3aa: CASSQGARAFF
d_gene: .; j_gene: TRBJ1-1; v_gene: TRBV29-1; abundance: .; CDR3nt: TGCAGCGTACGACAGAACACTGAAGCTTTCTTT; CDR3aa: CSVRQNTEAFF
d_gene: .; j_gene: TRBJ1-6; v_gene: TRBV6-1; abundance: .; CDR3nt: TGTGCCAGCAGTGACCGGGCAGGGAATTCACCCCTCCACTTT; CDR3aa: CASSDRAGNSPLHF
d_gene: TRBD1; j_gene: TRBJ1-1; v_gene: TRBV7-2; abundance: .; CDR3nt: TGTGCCAGCAGCCGGGACAGGGGGCCGAACACTGAAGCTTTCTTT; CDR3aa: CASSRDRGPNTEAFF
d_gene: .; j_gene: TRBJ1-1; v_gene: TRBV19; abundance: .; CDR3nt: TGTGCCAGTAGTATAGAAAGGAGGACCGCGGGAGCTTTCTTT; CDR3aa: CASSIERRTAGAFF
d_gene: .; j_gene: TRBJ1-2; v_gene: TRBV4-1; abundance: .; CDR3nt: TGCGCCAGCAGCCAACCGAACGGGGGAGGCTATGGCTACACCTTC; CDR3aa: CASSQPNGGGYGYTF
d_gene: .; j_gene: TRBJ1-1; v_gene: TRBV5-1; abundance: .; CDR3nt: TGCGCCAGCAGCCCGGCGGGGCGCCCCGCAGGGACTGAAGCTTTCTTT; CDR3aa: CASSPAGRPAGTEAFF
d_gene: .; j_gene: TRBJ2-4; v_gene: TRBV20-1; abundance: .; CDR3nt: TGCAGTGCACCCTGGCAAAACATTCAGTACTTC; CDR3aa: CSAPWQNIQYF
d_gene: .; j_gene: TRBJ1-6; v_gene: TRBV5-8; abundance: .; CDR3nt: TGTGCCAGCAGCCGGGAGGGGCGAAATTCACCCCTCCACTTT; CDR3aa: CASSREGRNSPLHF
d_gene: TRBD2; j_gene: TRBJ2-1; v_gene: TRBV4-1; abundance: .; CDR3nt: TGCGCCAGCAGCCGAGCGGGAGGGGCCAATGAGCAGTTCTTC; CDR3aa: CASSRAGGANEQFF
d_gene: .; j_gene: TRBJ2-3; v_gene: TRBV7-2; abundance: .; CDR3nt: TGTGCCAGCAGCTCGAGGGAAGTCCCAGGTACGCAGTATTTT; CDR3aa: CASSSREVPGTQYF
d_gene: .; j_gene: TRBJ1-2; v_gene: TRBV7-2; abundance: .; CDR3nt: TGTGCCAGCAGCTTAGAGGGGTCAGGTTCGTTTGGCTACACCTTC; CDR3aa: CASSLEGSGSFGYTF
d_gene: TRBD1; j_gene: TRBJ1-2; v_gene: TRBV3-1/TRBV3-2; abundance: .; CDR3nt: TGTGCCAGCAGGCAACAGGGGCAATCTGGCTACACCTTC; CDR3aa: CASRQQGQSGYTF
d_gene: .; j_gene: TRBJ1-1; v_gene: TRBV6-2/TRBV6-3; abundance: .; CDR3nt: TGTGCCAGCAGTTATCCATCCAGAGGCCGAACGAACACTGAAGCTTTCTTT; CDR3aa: CASSYPSRGRTNTEAFF
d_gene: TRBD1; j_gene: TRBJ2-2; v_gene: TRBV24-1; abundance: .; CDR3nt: TGTGCCACCAGTGACCCGGGACAGAGGAACACCGGGGAGCTGTTTTTT; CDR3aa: CATSDPGQRNTGELFF
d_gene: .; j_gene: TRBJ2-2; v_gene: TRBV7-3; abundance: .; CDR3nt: TGTGCCAGCAGCACTCCAGGGACCGGGGAGCTGTTTTTT; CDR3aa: CASSTPGTGELFF
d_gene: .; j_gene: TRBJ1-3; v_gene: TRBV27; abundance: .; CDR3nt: TGTGCCAGCAGTTTTTCTTCCGGGGGAAACACCATATATTTT; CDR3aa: CASSFSSGGNTIYF
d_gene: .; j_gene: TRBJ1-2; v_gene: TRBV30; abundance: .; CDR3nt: TGTGCCTGGAGCCCGGACACAGGGTTTGTTGCTAACTATGGCTACACCTTC; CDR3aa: CAWSPDTGFVANYGYTF
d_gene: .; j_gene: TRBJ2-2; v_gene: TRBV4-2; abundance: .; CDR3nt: TGTGCCAGCAGCCAAGTCGCCCCCGGGAAGGAGCTGTTTTTT; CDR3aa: CASSQVAPGKELFF
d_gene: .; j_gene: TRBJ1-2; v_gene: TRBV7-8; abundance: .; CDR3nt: TGTGCCAGCAGCCCCTCGGGGGTTGGATATGGCTACACCTTC; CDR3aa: CASSPSGVGYGYTF
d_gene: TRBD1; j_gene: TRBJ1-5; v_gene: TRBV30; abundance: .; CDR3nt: TGTGCCTGGTCGACAGGGAACAATCAGCCCCAGCATTTT; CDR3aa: CAWSTGNNQPQHF
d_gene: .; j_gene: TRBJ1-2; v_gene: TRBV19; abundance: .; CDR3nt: TGTGCCAGTAGTATAACAGGAAACTATGGCTACACCTTC; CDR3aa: CASSITGNYGYTF